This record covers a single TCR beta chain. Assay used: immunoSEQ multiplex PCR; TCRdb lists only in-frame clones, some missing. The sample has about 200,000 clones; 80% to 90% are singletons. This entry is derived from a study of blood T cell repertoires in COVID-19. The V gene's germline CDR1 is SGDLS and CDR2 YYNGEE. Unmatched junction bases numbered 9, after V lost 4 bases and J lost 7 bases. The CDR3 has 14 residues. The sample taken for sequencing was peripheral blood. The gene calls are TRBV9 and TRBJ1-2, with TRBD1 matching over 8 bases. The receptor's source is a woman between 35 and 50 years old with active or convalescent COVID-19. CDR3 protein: CASSPGQGQGGYTF. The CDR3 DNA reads TGTGCCAGCAGCCCTGGACAGGGTCAGGGTGGCTACACCTTC.